This TCR beta chain was identified during a study of HIV-infected children after antiretroviral therapy interruption. Study-wide context: Weeks 0, 12, interruption end (24 or 48), and about 3 years post-study gave interruption-arm samples. General study points: Three patients showed more shared-triplet CDR3 clusters following treatment interruption. After treatment interruption started, naive CD4+ CDR3 overlap across time points dropped.

Germline CDR1 LGHNA, CDR2 YSLEER. J lost 2 bases, V lost 1 base, and 8 bases had no gene match. The CDR3 contains 16 residues. A note on this clonotype: What it binds is not known.

Stated treatment: PENTA 11 planned treatment interruption arm or continuous ART arm. Memory CD8+ CD45RO+ CD45RA- T cells were sorted from thawed PBMCs. The TCR library was built from RNA with a 3' RACE protocol and unique molecular identifiers. One entry per CDR3 protein results from TCRdb running MiXCR on the 3' RACE reads. The top ten clones hold roughly 13% of a sample with several thousand distinct CDR3 sequences, 16% of them seen once. This TCR was recovered from a pool of human donors with HIV. The V and J genes are TRBV4-3 and TRBJ2-7, with TRBD1 matching 7 bases. This sample comprised CD45RO+ CD8+ T cells from PBMCs, pooled from several time points, obtained from a donor given antiretroviral therapy, either interrupted or continuous. Stated subset: memory CD8+ CD45RO+ CD45RA- T cells. The CDR3 loop reads CASSQALGQLTYEQYF. The DNA for the CDR3 is TGCGCCAGCAGCCAAGCCCTGGGACAGCTAACCTACGAGCAGTACTTC.